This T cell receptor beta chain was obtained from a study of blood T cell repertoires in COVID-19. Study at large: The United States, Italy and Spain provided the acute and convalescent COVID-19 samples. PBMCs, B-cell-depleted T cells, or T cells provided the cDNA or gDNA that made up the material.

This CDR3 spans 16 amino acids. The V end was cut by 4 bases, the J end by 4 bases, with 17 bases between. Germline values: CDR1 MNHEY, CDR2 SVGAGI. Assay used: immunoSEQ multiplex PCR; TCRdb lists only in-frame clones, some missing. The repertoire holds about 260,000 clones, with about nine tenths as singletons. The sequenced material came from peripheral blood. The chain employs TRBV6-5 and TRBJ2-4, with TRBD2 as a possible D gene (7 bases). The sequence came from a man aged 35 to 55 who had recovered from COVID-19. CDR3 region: CASSSRGGGDKNIQYF. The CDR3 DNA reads TGTGCCAGCAGTTCCCGGGGAGGGGGTGATAAAAACATTCAGTACTTC.